Shown below are 5 T cell receptor beta chains from a single sample sequenced in a study of response to subunit inactivated influenza vaccine. One entry per CDR3 protein, called by TCRdb with MiXCR from the RT-PCR reads. The repertoire holds roughly 520,000 distinct CDR3 sequences, with 25% as singletons. The specimen comprised CD4+ T cells sorted from PBMCs, sampled 5 days after vaccination. The source of these receptors is a man aged 50 to 59 who received an inactivated influenza vaccine.

This chain joins TRBV6-5 and TRBJ2-7, with D hard to call. CDR3 length equals 14 residues. The germline V gene has CDR1 MNHEY and CDR2 SVGAGI. V was cut by 1 base and J by 5 bases, with 12 bases left in between. Written as DNA, the CDR3 is TGTGCCAGCAGTTACTATGGCCCCTGGAACGAGCAGTACTTC. Residues: CASSYYGPWNEQYF.

The chain links TRBV6-2 or TRBV6-3 to TRBJ2-7, with a weak D call TRBD1 (6 bases). Per germline, CDR1 MNHEY and CDR2 SVGEGT. Trimming cost V 2 bases and J 3 bases, with 11 bases left between them. This CDR3 is built from 14 residues. The CDR3 protein is CASSYRGQNYEQYF. CDR3 sequence (DNA): TGTGCCAGCAGTTACCGCGGACAGAACTACGAGCAGTACTTC.

CDR3 DNA: TGTGCCAGCAGCCAAGGGACTAGCGGGGGGACTTACTTC. Protein sequence: CASSQGTSGGTYF. The chain carries TRBV3-1 and TRBJ2-7; 14 nucleotides align to TRBD2. Germline loops: CDR1 LGHDT, CDR2 YNNKEL (reference sequence). Trimming removed 1 base from V and 13 bases from J; junction bases left unmatched: 3. The CDR3 contains 13 residues.

This clonotype was counted between two and nine times. The V and J genes are TRBV4-1 and TRBJ2-4, with 16 bases aligning to TRBD2. J lost 2 bases, V lost 4 bases, and 8 bases had no gene match. Germline loops: CDR1 MGHRA, CDR2 YSYEKL. The CDR3 contains 19 residues. DNA for the CDR3: TGCGCCAGCAGCCCGGGACTAGCGGGGGGGCGTTTTTCCAAAAACATTCAGTACTTC. Translated, it gives CASSPGLAGGRFSKNIQYF.

The genes are TRBV5-4 and TRBJ1-6; tentatively, D is TRBD1 (6 bases). Trimming left V 4 bases short and J 2 bases short, with 13 bases between. Per germline, CDR1 SGHNT and CDR2 YYREEE (reference sequence). The CDR3 is 16 residues long. CDR3 sequence (DNA): TGTGCCAGCAGCAAGGACAGATTTACCTATAATTCACCCCTCCACTTT. Protein sequence: CASSKDRFTYNSPLHF.